Listed below are T cell receptor beta chains from one sample, sequenced in a study of T cells in Graves' hyperthyroidism and ophthalmopathy. Using its own MiXCR run on the multiplex PCR reads, TCRdb lists one record per CDR3 protein. The data hold about 250,000 distinct CDR3 sequences, with almost 25% observed a single time. The sample was blood. These receptors were obtained from a woman aged 40 to 50 with Graves' ophthalmopathy. CDR3s leave out the opening cysteine and the closing phenylalanine or tryptophan.

ASSFTDIQY | TRBJ2-4 | TRBV7-2
AIPGQENTEAF | TRBJ1-1 | TRBV7-9
ASSLDRKGNQPQH | TRBJ1-5 | TRBV12-3/TRBV12-4
ASSVQGDYGYT | TRBJ1-2 | TRBV6-1
SASPPLGSGSRTGELF | TRBJ2-2 | TRBV20-1
ASSSLGGRTGELF | TRBJ2-2 | TRBV6-5
ASSSPTGGLDEQY | TRBJ2-7 | TRBV27
ASTDLNTEAF | TRBJ1-1 | TRBV27
SASGPETPLQETRY | TRBJ2-5 | TRBV20-1
ASSQVQRNTGELF | TRBJ2-2 | TRBV3-1
ASSYLGWGSSGNTIY | TRBJ1-3 | TRBV12-3/TRBV12-4
ASSTSGGQETQY | TRBJ2-5 | TRBV28